The 27 T cell receptor beta chains listed next were all sequenced from one sample in a study of T cell responses to AZD1222 COVID-19 vaccine. Clones were sequenced by immunoSEQ multiplex PCR, and TCRdb holds only the in-frame ones, with some missing. Among over 70,000 clones listed, roughly 80% were seen once. The material sequenced was peripheral blood, taken 28 days after the second dose of the MenACWY control vaccine. Receptors originate from an adult who received the MenACWY meningococcal vaccine as a control.

The chain has TRBV28 and TRBJ1-2, with D possibly TRBD1 on 5 matching bases. Germline CDR1 reads MDHEN; CDR2 reads SYDVKM. V was cut by 3 bases and J by 4 bases, with 9 bases left in between. The CDR3 runs 13 residues. The CDR3 sequence is CASSLGGSYGYTF. The CDR3 DNA is TGTGCCAGCAGTTTGGGGGGGAGCTATGGCTACACCTTC.

The genes are TRBV15 and TRBJ1-4; no firm D call. The CDR3 loop spans 16 amino acids. V was clipped by 0 bases and J by 3 bases, with 11 bases between them. Germline V gene lookup returns CDR1 LNHNV and CDR2 YYDKDF (reference sequence). CDR3 amino acids: CATSRDVGGSNEKLFF. In DNA, the CDR3 is TGTGCCACCAGCAGAGATGTGGGAGGCTCTAATGAAAAACTGTTTTTT.

This clone was detected only a few times. The J gene is TRBJ1-1, the V gene TRBV20-1; D is unclear. The CDR3 has 15 amino acids. The germline V gene has CDR1 DFQATT and CDR2 SNEGSKA (reference sequence). V lost 3 bases and J 3 bases, leaving 17 bases between the germline ends. The CDR3: CSASGGMSWDTEAFF. CDR3 sequence (DNA): TGCAGTGCTAGTGGAGGGATGAGTTGGGACACTGAAGCTTTCTTT.

The chain carries TRBV5-6 and TRBJ2-1; TRBD2 aligns across 8 bases. CDR1 SGHDT and CDR2 YYEEEE come from the germline V gene. Trimming cost V 1 base and J 7 bases; bases outside gene matches: 10. The CDR3 extends over 16 amino acids. CDR3 bases: TGTGCCAGCAGCTTGTTGAGCGGGGGCCTAGAAAATGAGCAGTTCTTC. Residues: CASSLLSGGLENEQFF.

This chain connects TRBV20-1 to TRBJ2-7; 7 positions match TRBD1. J lost 0 bases, V lost 3 bases, and 2 bases had no gene match. This CDR3 spans 13 amino acids. Germline values: CDR1 DFQATT, CDR2 SNEGSKA (reference sequence). CDR3 nucleotides: TGCAGTGCTAGTGGGACAGACTCCTACGAGCAGTACTTC. Translating it yields CSASGTDSYEQYF.

J is TRBJ2-1 and V is TRBV12-3 or TRBV12-4; tentative D call: TRBD2 (5 bases). The CDR3 length is 12 residues. Trimming shortened V by 7 bases and J by 11 bases, and 15 bases separated the two germline ends. The CDR3 nucleotides read TGTGCCAGCACCACTTGGGAGAGACAGCAGTTCTTC. Translation: CASTTWERQQFF.

The V call is TRBV4-1, the J call TRBJ2-1; 9 bases fit TRBD2. Germline CDR1 is MGHRA and CDR2 is YSYEKL. There are 17 residues in the CDR3. The ends lost 0 bases at V and 6 bases at J; junction bases unmatched: 9. The CDR3 sequence: CASSQESRLAASNEQFF. The CDR3, as DNA: TGCGCCAGCAGCCAAGAATCTAGACTAGCGGCAAGCAATGAGCAGTTCTTC.

This sequence joins TRBV28 and TRBJ2-7; no clear D gene. The CDR3 totals 11 residues. The V gene's germline CDR1 is MDHEN and CDR2 SYDVKM. With 3 bases removed from V and 2 bases from J, the gap between germline ends came to 2 bases. CDR3 residues: CASSFAYEQYF. The CDR3 nucleotides are TGTGCCAGCAGTTTCGCCTACGAGCAGTACTTC.

The rearrangement links TRBV28 to TRBJ2-4; 7 bases map to TRBD2. Germline CDR1 MDHEN, CDR2 SYDVKM. The CDR3 sequence is 16 residues long. Losses at the gene ends were 6 bases for V and 1 base for J; bases not matched to a gene: 9. Here the CDR3 DNA reads TGTGCCAGCAGCCCCCCCCCAGCGGGGGCCAAAAACATTCAGTACTTC. Translating it yields CASSPPPAGAKNIQYF.

V gene TRBV5-5 combines with J gene TRBJ2-7; TRBD2 might be the D (6 bases). Germline assignment: CDR1 SGHKS and CDR2 YYEKEE (reference sequence). This CDR3 contains 15 residues. V dropped 1 base and J dropped 6 bases, with 17 bases sitting between them. Here the CDR3 reads CASSLRRDTPSEQYF. Written as DNA, the CDR3 is TGTGCCAGCAGCTTGAGGCGGGATACTCCATCCGAGCAGTACTTC.

This clone has more than one count but fewer than ten. The gene calls are TRBV6-5 and TRBJ2-2; 7 nucleotides line up with TRBD1. Trimming cost V 4 bases and J 6 bases; bases outside gene matches: 5. The germline gives CDR1 MNHEY, CDR2 SVGAGI. The CDR3 extends over 14 amino acids. The CDR3 region is CASSLDRLAGELFF. The CDR3 DNA is TGTGCCAGCAGTTTGGACAGGTTGGCCGGGGAGCTGTTTTTT.

The chain recombines TRBV30 with TRBJ2-3; D unresolved. The CDR3 consists of 12 residues. Germline V CDR1 and CDR2: GTSNPN, SVGIG (reference sequence). The ends were cut back, 3 bases at V and 14 bases at J, with 18 bases in the middle. Written as DNA, the CDR3 is TGTGCCTGGAGGTCCGTGAATCGTTCGTGGTATTTT. It yields the protein CAWRSVNRSWYF.

The rearrangement joins TRBV6-2 or TRBV6-3 to TRBJ1-3, with D maybe TRBD1 (5 bases). Per the germline V gene, CDR1 is MNHEY and CDR2 is SVGEGT. Trimming took off 6 bases at V and 7 bases at J, with 19 bases between the two ends. CDR3 size: 15 residues. The chain's CDR3 is CASSPSRVPGNTIYF. CDR3 sequence (DNA): TGTGCCAGCAGCCCTTCAAGGGTCCCAGGGAACACCATATATTTT.

This chain connects TRBV19 to TRBJ1-1; 8 positions agree with TRBD1. There are 12 residues in the CDR3. Germline trimming cut 9 bases from V and 1 base from J; bases unmatched to any gene: 1. The V gene's germline CDR1 is LNHDA and CDR2 SQIVND (reference sequence). The CDR3 spells CASGQGNTEAFF. In nucleotides, the CDR3 is TGTGCCAGCGGACAGGGGAACACTGAAGCTTTCTTT.

In this sample, this clone turned up a few times. The chain employs TRBV7-9 and TRBJ1-2, with 11 bases fitting TRBD1. Germline trimming cut 5 bases from V and 8 bases from J; bases unmatched to any gene: 4. The germline V gene encodes CDR1 SEHNR and CDR2 FQNEAQ (reference sequence). The CDR3 length is 13 residues. The CDR3 loop reads CASSGDRGEGYTF. The CDR3, as DNA: TGTGCCAGCAGCGGGGACAGGGGGGAAGGCTACACCTTC. The whole variable domain, filled in from reference TRBV7-9 and TRBJ1-2, reads DTGVSQNPRHKITKRGQNVTFRCDPISEHNRLYWYRQTLGQGPEFLTYFQNEAQLEKSRLLSDRFSAERPKGSFSTLEIQRTEQGDSAMYLCASSGDRGEGYTFGSGTRLTVV.

The rearrangement links TRBV15 to TRBJ2-1; D might be TRBD2 (7 bases). Germline CDR1 reads LNHNV; CDR2 reads YYDKDF (reference sequence). This CDR3 contains 16 residues. V was shortened by 3 bases and J by 10 bases, with 22 bases between the two germline ends. CDR3 coding DNA: TGTGCCACCAGCAGGGAGGGGGGGCCGATTCGAGGAGAGCAGTTCTTC. Protein product: CATSREGGPIRGEQFF.

The V call is TRBV5-1, the J call TRBJ2-5; D call uncertain. This CDR3 region has 14 residues. Looked up from germline, CDR1 is SGHRS and CDR2 is YFSETQ. V lost 4 bases and J 4 bases, leaving 14 bases between the germline ends. CDR3 nucleotides: TGCGCCAGCAGCAGGTGGGTCGACGGAGAGACCCAGTACTTC. It yields the protein CASSRWVDGETQYF.

The chain combines TRBV3-1 (or the pseudogene TRBV3-2) with TRBJ1-5, with D unclear. There are 13 residues in the CDR3. Between the trimmed V and J ends, which lost 1 base and 7 bases, there was a span of 8 bases. CDR1 and CDR2 (germline): LGHDT, YNNKEL (reference sequence). CDR3 sequence (DNA): TGTGCCAGCAGCCAAGGGGCGGACCAGCCCCAGCATTTT. Its translation is CASSQGADQPQHF.

This clone was counted a few times. The genes are TRBV14 and TRBJ2-7; the D is unclear. V dropped 1 base and J dropped 4 bases, with 11 bases sitting between them. CDR3 length: 14 amino acids. Germline V gene lookup returns CDR1 SGHDN and CDR2 FVKESK. The DNA for the CDR3 is TGTGCCAGCAGCCAAGGATCCAAAAGTTACGAGCAGTACTTC. This translates into CASSQGSKSYEQYF.

The chain is built from TRBV6-4 and TRBJ1-5; no firm D call. Germline CDR1 and CDR2: MRHNA and SNTAGT. This CDR3 has 13 amino acids. The germline V and J ends were trimmed by 5 bases and 6 bases, with 11 bases remaining between them. CDR3: CASSPEGGQPQHF. The DNA for the CDR3 is TGTGCCAGCAGTCCCGAGGGAGGTCAGCCCCAGCATTTT.

J is TRBJ1-1 and V is TRBV7-2, with 7 bases aligning to TRBD1. This CDR3 has 14 amino acids. Germline V gives CDR1 SGHTA, CDR2 FQGNSA. V lost 0 bases, J lost 4 bases, and 2 bases stayed unmatched. Written as DNA, the CDR3 is TGTGCCAGCAGCTTAGCGTCAGGGGGCACTGAAGCTTTCTTT. Its translation: CASSLASGGTEAFF.

This clone was observed a handful of times. The genes are TRBV7-9 and TRBJ1-3; no reliable D call. Germline values: CDR1 SEHNR, CDR2 FQNEAQ (reference sequence). Between the trimmed V and J ends, which lost 2 bases and 4 bases, there was a span of 9 bases. The CDR3 contains 14 residues. The CDR3 loop reads CASSLRSAGNTIYF. The CDR3 DNA reads as TGTGCCAGCAGCTTACGTTCAGCGGGAAACACCATATATTTT. Full variable domain (rest looked up from reference TRBV7-9 and TRBJ1-3): DTGVSQNPRHKITKRGQNVTFRCDPISEHNRLYWYRQTLGQGPEFLTYFQNEAQLEKSRLLSDRFSAERPKGSFSTLEIQRTEQGDSAMYLCASSLRSAGNTIYFGEGSWLTVV.

The CDR3 DNA sequence: TGTGCCAGCAGCCCCGGGGCCTGGGCGGATTCACCCCTCCACTTT. Its protein product is CASSPGAWADSPLHF. The rearrangement links TRBV4-2 to TRBJ1-6, with TRBD1 as a possible D gene (5 bases). The CDR3 is 15 amino acids. Germline V gene lookup returns CDR1 LGHNA and CDR2 YNFKEQ. V gave up 4 bases and J gave up 8 bases, with 15 bases separating them.

The table lists this clone with a few counts. The chain is built from TRBV28 and TRBJ1-1; perhaps TRBD1 as D (6 bases). The CDR3 runs 15 residues. CDR1 is MDHEN and CDR2 is SYDVKM in the germline V gene. The V end lost 5 bases, the J end lost 0 bases, and 13 bases lay between the germline ends. The DNA of the CDR3 is TGTGCCAGCAGTGACCTCGACAGGATGAACACTGAAGCTTTCTTT. Its protein product is CASSDLDRMNTEAFF.

As regards this clone: The junction and the germline gene differ at one end; a read error may be behind it. This chain uses TRBV28 with TRBJ1-3; possibly TRBD1 for D (5 bases). The CDR3 is 12 amino acids. Germline lookup yields CDR1 MDHEN and CDR2 SYDVKM. DNA for the CDR3: TGTGCCAGCAGCCGACGCGGGCAGGGCTGGGATTTT. Amino acids: CASSRRGQGWDF.

This clone has a handful of counts. This chain links TRBV9 with TRBJ2-7; weak D call: TRBD2 (5 bases). V was cut by 5 bases and J by 2 bases, with 17 bases left in between. The CDR3 is 15 amino acids. Germline V lookup: CDR1 SGDLS, CDR2 YYNGEE. The CDR3 spells CASSAGNDPPYEQYF. In DNA form, the CDR3 reads TGTGCCAGCAGTGCCGGGAATGACCCACCCTACGAGCAGTACTTC.

V gene TRBV10-1 combines with J gene TRBJ2-1; D is possibly TRBD1 or TRBD2 (5 bases each). CDR1 and CDR2 (germline): WNHNN, SYGVQD (reference sequence). Trimming cost V 5 bases and J 7 bases, with 12 bases left between them. The length of the CDR3 is 13 residues. This CDR3 is CASSLSGLNEQFF. In DNA form, the CDR3 reads TGCGCCAGCAGTCTATCGGGGCTTAATGAGCAGTTCTTC.